This TCR beta chain was sequenced for a study of naive and memory T cell subsets. The germline V gene has CDR1 SGHTA and CDR2 FQGNSA. There are 15 residues in the CDR3. Between the trimmed V and J ends, which lost 5 bases and 0 bases, there was a span of 13 bases. Amplification of ligated cDNA took four PCR rounds with SP2 and nested alpha and beta constant primers. Via MiXCR, TCRdb re-called the 5' RACE reads, giving one row per CDR3 protein. Among 30,000 or so distinct CDR3 sequences listed, 16% were seen once. A UMI-containing oligonucleotide was joined by 3' ligation to the TCR cDNA template. Whole blood, roughly 2.5 ml, came from adult healthy volunteers. Input was about 1 to 1000 ng of DNase-treated total RNA without cell sorting.

The sequence was obtained from a female donor in good health. The rearrangement joins TRBV7-2 to TRBJ1-1; tentative D call: TRBD1 (6 bases). CDR3 nucleotide sequence: TGTGCCAGCAGCCCCTACTGGACAGTGAACACTGAAGCTTTCTTT. This translates into CASSPYWTVNTEAFF.